A single sample is the source of the 5 T cell receptor beta chains below, sequenced in a study of brain T cells in children with intractable seizures. Clones were read by immunoSEQ multiplex PCR, and TCRdb kept only the in-frame ones, dropping some. Of about 350,000 clones in the sample, over 85% were seen once. Time point indicated: blood from clinic visit 5 months post-surgery; TSC patient then seizure free. The sequencing here drew on peripheral blood, taken 4 to 5 months after surgery. These TCRs come from a boy in the first two years of life with tuberous sclerosis and intractable seizures.

The CDR3: CASSLDPALYGYTF. Here the CDR3 DNA reads TGTGCCAGCAGCTTGGACCCAGCCCTCTATGGCTACACCTTC. The chain is built from TRBV5-4 and TRBJ1-2; the D is unclear. The V gene lost 0 bases and the J gene lost 4 bases, with 10 bases spanning the gap. The germline CDR1 and CDR2 sequences are SGHNT and YYREEE (reference sequence). The CDR3 length is 14 residues.

This sequence joins TRBV6-5 and TRBJ1-1, with D unresolved. This CDR3 spans 15 amino acids. CDR1 and CDR2 (germline): MNHEY, SVGAGI. V gave up 7 bases and J gave up 1 base, with 16 bases separating them. The CDR3 sequence is CASTPKLGRNTEAFF. The CDR3 DNA reads as TGTGCCAGCACTCCCAAGCTGGGGAGGAACACTGAAGCTTTCTTT.

V and J are TRBV27 and TRBJ2-1; D unresolved. Trimming removed 6 bases from V and 0 bases from J, with 6 bases in between. CDR1 and CDR2 from the germline V gene are MNHEY and SMNVEV (reference sequence). The CDR3 sequence is 13 residues long. CDR3 sequence: CASSPRSYNEQFF. The DNA of the CDR3 is TGTGCCAGCAGCCCTCGCTCCTACAATGAGCAGTTCTTC.

The chain recombines TRBV7-6 with TRBJ2-7, with unresolved D. The CDR3 is made up of 13 amino acids. CDR1 SGHVS and CDR2 FNYEAQ come from the germline V gene. V lost 1 base and J lost 1, with 5 bases in between. In DNA, the CDR3 is TGTGCCAGCAGCTTAGGAAGGTCCTACGAGCAGTACTTC. Protein sequence: CASSLGRSYEQYF.

The chain carries TRBV7-2 and TRBJ2-3; D is perhaps TRBD1 or TRBD2 (5 bases each). Trimming stripped 0 bases from V and 1 base from J, with 20 bases between. CDR1 is SGHTA and CDR2 is FQGNSA in the germline V gene. The CDR3 spans 19 residues. CDR3: CASSLAPGRWEKGTDTQYF. The CDR3 DNA is TGTGCCAGCAGCTTAGCCCCAGGGCGGTGGGAGAAGGGCACAGATACGCAGTATTTT.